This T cell receptor beta chain appears in the sequencing data of a study of human T cells and chemical hapten exposure. Library construction involved attaching unique molecular identifiers to individual cDNA molecules, which allowed quantitative, reproducible TCR counting. In the authors' methods: A per-sample median of about 96,000 TCRs was observed, with a range of 23,224 to 690,600. TCRdb ran MiXCR on the RACE reads and lists one entry per CDR3 protein. The V and J calls come from TCRdb's annotation, not from the publication. The table shows 85,000 to 120,000 distinct CDR3 sequences, with approximately 12% occurring only once. CDR1 is LNHDA, CDR2 SQIVND, per germline (reference sequence). J was trimmed by 5 bases and V by 6 bases; bases with no gene match: 1. CDR3 length: 14 amino acids. Time point meaning: pre-sensitization, week 0. Treatment specified: therapeutic diphenylcyclopropenone sensitization with weekly scalp DPC. Unfractionated whole blood yielded total RNA.

The V and J genes are TRBV19 and TRBJ2-1; 13 bases align to TRBD2. The specimen comprised whole blood, sampled in connection with sensitization to the hapten diphenylcyclopropenone (DPC). The clonotype originates from a woman between 50 and 59 years old with alopecia areata. Some clones in this sample may be carry-over from other donors' samples. The CDR3 loop reads CASRGLAGDNEQFF. DNA of the CDR3: TGTGCCAGTAGAGGACTAGCGGGAGACAATGAGCAGTTCTTC. Full variable domain (outside the CDR3, taken from reference TRBV19 and TRBJ2-1): DGGITQSPKYLFRKEGQNVTLSCEQNLNHDAMYWYRQDPGQGLRLIYYSQIVNDFQKGDIAEGYSVSREKKESFPLTVTSAQKNPTAFYLCASRGLAGDNEQFFGPGTRLTVL.